This T cell receptor (beta chain) was identified in a study of cytomegalovirus exposure and HLA in healthy donors. Across the study: Among the 400 or so donors who were genotyped, approximately 83% fell in the genetic ancestry cluster that is associated with self-reported Caucasian donors. Findings of the study overall: The likely origin of a cluster of highly shared sequence variants was a sequencing artifact.

A word on this clone: Its antigen is unknown.

The germline gives CDR1 MNHEY, CDR2 SVGAGI. Deletions cut 5 bases from V and 8 bases from J, with 9 bases between. The CDR3 is 12 amino acids. The primer mix had 60 Vbeta and 13 Jbeta primers. Profiling relied on immunoSEQ multiplex PCR, and the TCRdb table lists in-frame clones only, not all of them. Among 150,000 to 200,000 clones listed, roughly 80% were seen once. The rearrangement uses TRBV6-5 and TRBJ1-4; D remains unclear. The clonotype comes from a woman in her fifties or sixties in good health and CMV-seropositive. Specimen: PBMCs. The DNA for the CDR3 is TGTGCCAGCAGTCGGGAAGGGGAAAAACTGTTTTTT. This encodes CASSREGEKLFF.